Presented here are 26 T cell receptor beta chains from one specimen sequenced in a study of OX40 agonist ivuxolimab in advanced cancers. TCRdb keeps only in-frame clones here, not all; method: immunoSEQ multiplex PCR. The sample lists some 62,000 clones, more than 90% seen once, with less than 0.7% in the top ten. Source: CD4+ or CD8+ T cells sorted from blood, taken in a trial of the OX40 agonist ivuxolimab. The receptors stem from an adult with an advanced solid tumor such as melanoma, head and neck, liver or kidney cancer.

J is TRBJ1-2 and V is TRBV30; TRBD1 might be the D (5 bases). Deletions cut 2 bases from V and 7 bases from J, with 11 bases between. The CDR3 extends over 12 amino acids. Germline CDR1 is GTSNPN and CDR2 is SVGIG (reference sequence). The CDR3 DNA follows: TGTGCCTGGAGTATGACAGTCGGTGGCTACACCTTC. Its protein product is CAWSMTVGGYTF.

This clone was detected once. The gene calls are TRBV7-2 and TRBJ2-1, with a weak D call TRBD2 (5 bases). CDR1 and CDR2 from the germline V gene are SGHTA and FQGNSA. The CDR3 covers 15 residues. V lost 3 bases and J lost 7, with 16 bases in between. The CDR3 is CASSFGGPLRNEQFF. The CDR3 nucleotides read TGTGCCAGCAGCTTCGGCGGGCCCCTTAGAAATGAGCAGTTCTTC.

The chain recombines TRBV30 with TRBJ1-5; D is possibly TRBD1 (5 bases). Germline V gives CDR1 GTSNPN, CDR2 SVGIG (reference sequence). There are 14 residues in the CDR3. V was cut by 5 bases and J by 4 bases, with 15 bases left in between. The CDR3, as DNA: TGTGCCTGGCAGACAGAGGCCTTAAATCAGCCCCAGCATTTT. This translates into CAWQTEALNQPQHF.

This rearrangement joins TRBV11-2 to TRBJ2-5; D is tentatively TRBD1 or TRBD2 (7 bases each). Germline CDR1 is SGHAT and CDR2 is FQNNGV. Trimming cost V 5 bases and J 5 bases, with 18 bases left between them. The CDR3 is made up of 15 amino acids. The CDR3 DNA sequence: TGTGCCAGCAGCCTAGGGCAGGGGGGGGCGGAGACCCAGTACTTC. Translated, it gives CASSLGQGGAETQYF.

This chain joins TRBV7-8 and TRBJ2-7; 7 bases fit TRBD2. Germline CDR1 is SGHVS and CDR2 is FQNEAQ. The CDR3 loop spans 18 amino acids. After removal of 1 base from V and 3 bases from J, the junction contained 15 bases not matched to a gene. The CDR3 loop is CASSLGGWGGYGVYEQYF. DNA of the CDR3: TGTGCCAGCAGCTTAGGAGGTTGGGGAGGGTACGGGGTCTACGAGCAGTACTTC.

The chain is built from TRBV9 and TRBJ2-1; D remains unclear. Germline CDR1 and CDR2: SGDLS and YYNGEE. CDR3 length: 10 amino acids. V lost 4 bases to trimming and J lost 7 bases, with 3 bases between them. CDR3 region: CASSLNEQFF. DNA for the CDR3: TGTGCCAGCAGCTTGAATGAGCAGTTCTTC.

The chain carries TRBV19 and TRBJ1-1; D ambiguous. This CDR3 contains 10 residues. The germline V gene encodes CDR1 LNHDA and CDR2 SQIVND (reference sequence). The V gene lost 6 bases and the J gene lost 11 bases, with 10 bases spanning the gap. The CDR3 coding sequence is TGTGCCAGTAGCGCTCGCAGCGCTTTCTTT. Its protein is CASSARSAFF. Supplemented by reference TRBV19 and TRBJ1-1, the full variable domain reads DGGITQSPKYLFRKEGQNVTLSCEQNLNHDAMYWYRQDPGQGLRLIYYSQIVNDFQKGDIAEGYSVSREKKESFPLTVTSAQKNPTAFYLCASSARSAFFGQGTRLTVV.

CDR3: CASSQETSGGTTDTQYF. The CDR3 DNA reads TGCGCCAGCAGCCAAGAAACTAGCGGGGGTACCACAGATACGCAGTATTTT. V is TRBV4-1 and J is TRBJ2-3; 11 nucleotides line up with TRBD2. Germline V gene data show CDR1 as MGHRA and CDR2 as YSYEKL. The CDR3 consists of 17 residues. Unmatched junction bases numbered 4, after V lost 0 bases and J lost 2 bases.

The rearrangement uses TRBV6-5 and TRBJ2-1; TRBD2 matches at 11 bases. Germline loops: CDR1 MNHEY, CDR2 SVGAGI. The J segment lost 1 base and the V segment lost 4 bases, leaving 3 bases of the junction unmatched. This CDR3 is built from 16 residues. The CDR3 loop reads CASSSTSGRSYNEQFF. The CDR3 coding sequence is TGTGCCAGCAGTTCTACTAGCGGGAGATCCTACAATGAGCAGTTCTTC.

The chain carries TRBV6-5 and TRBJ2-1; TRBD2 might be the D (7 bases). Between the trimmed V and J ends, which lost 8 bases and 10 bases, there was a span of 18 bases. CDR1 and CDR2 (germline): MNHEY, SVGAGI. CDR3 length: 13 residues. CDR3 region: CASRLGGGKEQFF. Written as DNA, the CDR3 is TGTGCCAGCCGTTTAGGGGGGGGGAAAGAGCAGTTCTTC.

The chain is built from TRBV5-1 and TRBJ2-1; 7 bases line up with TRBD2. From germline, CDR1 is SGHRS and CDR2 YFSETQ. The CDR3 runs to 16 residues. Trimming at V came to 0 bases and at J to 8 bases, leaving 11 bases not matched to a gene. DNA of the CDR3: TGCGCCAGCAGCTTGGCCGCCAGCGGGATTATCTATGAGCAGTTCTTC. This codes for CASSLAASGIIYEQFF.

This clone appeared once. J is TRBJ2-5 and V is TRBV29-1, with TRBD2 matching 9 bases. V gave up 6 bases and J gave up 4 bases; unmatched junction bases: 9. Per the germline V gene, CDR1 is SQVTM and CDR2 is ANQGSEA. This CDR3 spans 14 amino acids. This CDR3 is CSVGVAGVGETQYF. DNA of the CDR3: TGCAGCGTGGGAGTAGCGGGGGTTGGAGAGACCCAGTACTTC. The whole variable domain, remainder taken from reference TRBV29-1 and TRBJ2-5, is SAVISQKPSRDICQRGTSLTIQCQVDSQVTMMFWYRQQPGQSLTLIATANQGSEATYESGFVIDKFPISRPNLTFSTLTVSNMSPEDSSIYLCSVGVAGVGETQYFGPGTRLLVL.

The chain combines TRBV6-6 with TRBJ2-3; either TRBD1 or TRBD2 may fit D (6 bases each). The CDR3 is 15 residues long. V was trimmed by 1 base and J by 4 bases, leaving 12 bases between them. Germline CDR1 reads MNHNY; CDR2 reads SVGAGI (reference sequence). The CDR3 loop reads CASSYFLGGADTQYF. CDR3 bases: TGTGCCAGCAGTTACTTCTTGGGGGGCGCAGATACGCAGTATTTT.

V usage is TRBV6-5 and J usage is TRBJ1-1; TRBD1 aligns across 10 bases. V gave up 0 bases and J gave up 5 bases; unmatched junction bases: 3. The CDR3 runs to 15 residues. Germline V gives CDR1 MNHEY, CDR2 SVGAGI. The DNA for the CDR3 is TGTGCCAGCAGTTACTCTGGACAGGGGGTGACTGAAGCTTTCTTT. Translation gives CASSYSGQGVTEAFF.

The chain joins TRBV2 to TRBJ2-1; TRBD2 might be the D (6 bases). CDR1 is SNHLY and CDR2 is FYNNEI in the germline V gene. V gave up 6 bases and J gave up 0 bases, with 12 bases separating them. This CDR3 comprises 15 residues. The CDR3 loop reads CASSASVSSYNEQFF. CDR3 bases: TGTGCCAGCAGCGCTAGCGTGAGCTCCTACAATGAGCAGTTCTTC. Variable domain in full (rest from reference TRBV2 and TRBJ2-1): EPEVTQTPSHQVTQMGQEVILRCVPISNHLYFYWYRQILGQKVEFLVSFYNNEISEKSEIFDDQFSVERPDGSNFTLKIRSTKLEDSAMYFCASSASVSSYNEQFFGPGTRLTVL.

The chain has TRBV9 and TRBJ2-7; TRBD1 aligns across 9 bases. There are 19 residues in the CDR3. Germline CDR1 and CDR2: SGDLS and YYNGEE. V shed 4 bases and J 4 bases; nucleotides not matched to a gene: 21. Here the CDR3 reads CASSPSLGVWGQGTYEQYF. The CDR3 coding sequence is TGTGCCAGCAGCCCCAGCTTAGGGGTTTGGGGACAGGGTACATACGAGCAGTACTTC.

V gene TRBV7-9 combines with J gene TRBJ1-5, with D possibly TRBD1 on 6 matching bases. This CDR3 comprises 14 residues. V was pared by 6 bases and J by 5 bases, with 14 bases between. In germline, CDR1 is SEHNR, CDR2 FQNEAQ (reference sequence). DNA of the CDR3: TGTGCCAGCAGAACAGGGTTTCCGGATCAGCCCCAGCATTTT. Protein sequence: CASRTGFPDQPQHF.

The chain uses TRBV7-2 and TRBJ2-7; TRBD2 matches 8 bases. Germline-derived CDR1 and CDR2 are SGHTA and FQGNSA. This CDR3 is built from 14 residues. V dropped 4 bases and J dropped 2; count of bases not matched to a gene: 4. CDR3 amino acids: CASSWTGGPYEQYF. The CDR3 nucleotides are TGTGCCAGCAGCTGGACGGGAGGGCCCTACGAGCAGTACTTC.

The rearrangement uses TRBV30 and TRBJ1-4; unclear D gene. The CDR3 runs 13 residues. V gave up 0 bases and J gave up 5 bases, with 7 bases separating them. Germline V gene data show CDR1 as GTSNPN and CDR2 as SVGIG (reference sequence). CDR3 sequence (DNA): TGTGCCTGGAGTGTTTGGAGCAATGAAAAACTGTTTTTT. It specifies CAWSVWSNEKLFF.

The genes are TRBV7-6 and TRBJ2-7; TRBD2 matches 8 bases. The V segment lost 3 bases and the J segment 7 bases; nucleotides outside the gene matches: 8. The germline V gene has CDR1 SGHVS and CDR2 FNYEAQ. This CDR3 is built from 14 residues. CDR3 region: CASSFTSGRGEQYF. The CDR3 nucleotides are TGTGCCAGCAGCTTTACTAGCGGAAGGGGAGAGCAGTACTTC. The full variable domain, completed using reference TRBV7-6 and TRBJ2-7, is GAGVSQSPRYKVTKRGQDVALRCDPISGHVSLYWYRQALGQGPEFLTYFNYEAQQDKSGLPNDRFSAERPEGSISTLTIQRTEQRDSAMYRCASSFTSGRGEQYFGPGTRLTVT.

The chain carries TRBV19 and TRBJ2-2; D might be TRBD2 (5 bases). The CDR3 extends over 13 amino acids. V shed 10 bases and J shed 5 bases, with 14 bases lying between them. Germline CDR1 reads LNHDA; CDR2 reads SQIVND (reference sequence). The chain's CDR3 is CATHLRGTGELFF. CDR3 nucleotides: TGTGCCACACATTTGCGAGGGACCGGGGAGCTGTTTTTT.

The chain combines TRBV27 with TRBJ2-7; TRBD1 matches at 8 bases. The ends lost 1 base at V and 3 bases at J; junction bases unmatched: 8. Germline V gene data show CDR1 as MNHEY and CDR2 as SMNVEV (reference sequence). The CDR3 extends over 16 amino acids. The chain's CDR3 is CASSLYPDRVYYEQYF. CDR3 DNA sequence: TGTGCCAGCAGTTTATACCCGGACAGGGTTTACTACGAGCAGTACTTC.

Here the CDR3 DNA reads TGTGCCAGCAGCTTCGACAGGAGTTACGAGCAGTACTTC. Protein sequence: CASSFDRSYEQYF. The chain uses TRBV7-3 and TRBJ2-7; a possible D gene is TRBD1 (6 bases). The CDR3 has 13 amino acids. Germline V CDR1 and CDR2: SGHTA, FQGTGA. Between the trimmed V and J ends, which lost 3 bases and 4 bases, there was a span of 10 bases.

The chain has TRBV9 and TRBJ1-1, with D uncertain. The CDR3 is 14 amino acids. CDR1 is SGDLS and CDR2 is YYNGEE in the germline V gene. Trimming removed 3 bases from V and 5 bases from J, with 14 bases in between. CDR3: CASSAGAHGTEAFF. CDR3 nucleotide sequence: TGTGCCAGCAGCGCGGGAGCGCATGGGACTGAAGCTTTCTTT.

J is TRBJ1-2 and V is TRBV6-5; TRBD1 aligns across 7 bases. This CDR3 has 12 amino acids. The V gene end was trimmed by 8 bases and the J gene end by 5 bases; junction bases not matched to a gene: 5. Germline lookup yields CDR1 MNHEY and CDR2 SVGAGI. The CDR3 is CASLGTAYGYTF. The CDR3 region has the DNA TGTGCCAGCCTCGGGACAGCATATGGCTACACCTTC.

The chain recombines TRBV30 with TRBJ1-1; D possibly corresponds to TRBD1 (5 bases). Germline V gene data show CDR1 as GTSNPN and CDR2 as SVGIG (reference sequence). The CDR3 runs 12 residues. V was pared by 2 bases and J by 6 bases, with 10 bases between. The CDR3 reads CAWSRGDPEAFF. The CDR3 nucleotides read TGTGCCTGGAGTAGAGGGGACCCTGAAGCTTTCTTT.